Following are 30 T cell receptor beta chains from one sample sequenced in a study of regulatory T cells in long-lasting Graves disease (dated by TCRdb to about 2021). According to the study, the label for this sample's time point signals: newly diagnosed GD, antithyroid drugs for less than 3 months. For both TCR sequencing and RNA sequencing, RNA was extracted from PBMCs in TRIzol. To prepare the library, multiplex PCR was applied. Sequencing instrument: Illumina HiSeq 4000. To build TCR beta libraries, CDR3 regions were amplified by Arm-PCR using iRepertoire HTBI primers. In-frame beta chains were kept once TCRdb had trimmed the public reads at Q25 with fastp and called clones with MiXCR. Identical CDR3 proteins give one entry, which carries the most common genes and DNA. A total of around 250,000 distinct CDR3 sequences appear in this sample, under 20% of them only once. 12% to 15% of the sample is taken by the ten largest.

This sample was also put to use in a study of T cells in Graves' hyperthyroidism and ophthalmopathy.

Sequences were derived from peripheral blood mononuclear cells (PBMCs), sampled at new diagnosis, from a patient treated with antithyroid drugs. These receptors came from a woman younger than 45 with Graves disease. Donor details come from another sample of the same person, matched by shared clones.

This clonotype was found many times. This sequence joins TRBV9 and TRBJ1-2, with a possible D match to TRBD1 (6 bases). V gave up 4 bases and J gave up 0 bases, with 16 bases separating them. Germline V CDR1 and CDR2: SGDLS, YYNGEE. This CDR3 comprises 16 residues. The CDR3 loop reads CASSSTGTSANYGYTF. The CDR3 bases are TGTGCCAGCAGCAGCACCGGGACAAGTGCTAACTATGGCTACACCTTC.

Ten or more counts support this clonotype. The junction does not match germline at one end; this may be a read error. This chain links TRBV7-9 with TRBJ2-3, with D maybe TRBD2 (5 bases). The length of the CDR3 is 15 residues. Per the germline V gene, CDR1 is SEHNR and CDR2 is FQNEAQ (reference sequence). The CDR3 DNA reads TGCGCCAGCAGCCTAAGGACTGGAAGCACAGATACGCAGTATTTT. Translation: CASSLRTGSTDTQYF.

This clonotype was observed many times. The rearrangement links TRBV12-3 or TRBV12-4 to TRBJ2-1; 10 bases align to TRBD1. CDR3 length equals 14 residues. The trim removed 7 bases at V and 8 bases at J, leaving 8 bases unmatched. The DNA of the CDR3 is TGTGCCAGCACCTCGACAGGGGGCCCGGATGAGCAGTTCTTC. Translated: CASTSTGGPDEQFF.

This clonotype has a count of ten or more. CDR3 in amino acids: CASSFIGHPYEQYF. CDR3 bases: TGTGCCAGCAGCTTTATTGGACACCCCTACGAGCAGTACTTC. This chain joins TRBV11-2 and TRBJ2-7; D possibly corresponds to TRBD1 (5 bases). The CDR3 loop spans 14 amino acids. V lost 3 bases and J lost 2, with 11 bases in between. Germline V gene sequence: CDR1 SGHAT, CDR2 FQNNGV. Complete variable domain (other parts from reference TRBV11-2 and TRBJ2-7): EAGVAQSPRYKIIEKRQSVAFWCNPISGHATLYWYQQILGQGPKLLIQFQNNGVVDDSQLPKDRFSAERLKGVDSTLKIQPAKLEDSAVYLCASSFIGHPYEQYFGPGTRLTVT.

This clonotype came up many times. The genes are TRBV7-3 and TRBJ1-1; maybe TRBD1 (6 bases). The V gene's germline CDR1 is SGHTA and CDR2 FQGTGA. The CDR3 has 13 residues. Trimming removed 5 bases from V and 3 bases from J, with 10 bases in between. CDR3 DNA: TGTGCCAGCAGCGCCGACAGGTACACTGAAGCTTTCTTT. It is translated as CASSADRYTEAFF.

In its sample, this clonotype was seen many times. J is TRBJ1-1 and V is TRBV2, with TRBD1 identical over 8 bases. The junction had 5 bases not matched to a gene; V was cut back by 6 bases and J by 5 bases. CDR3 length equals 13 residues. Per the germline V gene, CDR1 is SNHLY and CDR2 is FYNNEI. The CDR3 nucleotides read TGTGCCAGCAGGACAGGGGAAGGGACTGAAGCTTTCTTT. This codes for CASRTGEGTEAFF.

On this clonotype itself: Sequence at one end of the junction differs from germline and may be a read error. The genes are TRBV6-9 and TRBJ2-1; the D is unclear. The CDR3 contains 13 residues. Germline loops: CDR1 MNHGY, CDR2 SVAAGI. The CDR3 DNA is TGCGCCAGCAGTCTGGCTAGGGAAGGTGAGCAGTTCTTC. Its protein product is CASSLAREGEQFF.

Many counts were recorded for this clonotype. V is TRBV12-3 or TRBV12-4 and J is TRBJ1-4; D is perhaps TRBD1 (6 bases). The CDR3 totals 14 residues. V was pared by 2 bases and J by 8 bases, with 12 bases between. CDR3 DNA: TGTGCCAGCAGTTTAAGGACGGGGGCCGAAAAACTGTTTTTT. Its protein is CASSLRTGAEKLFF.

The V call is TRBV7-6, the J call TRBJ2-3; the D is unclear. Trimming took off 2 bases at V and 1 base at J, with 10 bases between the two ends. The CDR3 runs to 15 residues. Germline values: CDR1 SGHVS, CDR2 FNYEAQ. The CDR3 coding sequence is TGTGCCAGCAGCTTAAGGGCCACGGGCACAGATACGCAGTATTTT. This translates into CASSLRATGTDTQYF.

This clonotype was seen at least ten times. V and J are TRBV7-9 and TRBJ1-2, with D unresolved. The V end lost 3 bases, the J end lost 2 bases, and 7 bases lay between the germline ends. Looked up from germline, CDR1 is SEHNR and CDR2 is FQNEAQ (reference sequence). The CDR3 length is 13 residues. Written as DNA, the CDR3 is TGTGCCAGCAGCTTCGAGGGAAACTATGGCTACACCTTC. Translation: CASSFEGNYGYTF.

This clonotype was observed many times. A much larger clone lies one base from this, so it may be a read error. The genes are TRBV11-2 and TRBJ2-3, with D perhaps TRBD2 (7 bases). CDR3 length: 18 amino acids. Germline V gives CDR1 SGHAT, CDR2 FQNNGV. The CDR3 DNA reads TGTGCCAGCAGCTTAAAGGCTGCGGGGGCCTCTAGCACAGGTACGCAGTATTTT. It codes for CASSLKAAGASSTGTQYF.

Note on this clonotype: A read error may produce the germline difference seen at one junction end. This sequence joins TRBV19 and TRBJ1-1; TRBD1 agrees at 7 bases. The CDR3 is made up of 16 amino acids. In germline, CDR1 is LNHDA, CDR2 SQIVND (reference sequence). The DNA of the CDR3 is TGTGCCAGTAGTCCCAAAAGGACAGGACGGAACACTGAAGCTCTCTTT. Protein sequence: CASSPKRTGRNTEALF.

There are a few counts of this clonotype. V gene TRBV20-1 combines with J gene TRBJ1-2; perhaps TRBD1 as D (6 bases). The germline CDR1 and CDR2 sequences are DFQATT and SNEGSKA (reference sequence). V was clipped by 0 bases and J by 4 bases, with 18 bases between them. This CDR3 is built from 16 residues. Written as DNA, the CDR3 is TGCAGTGCTAGAGACCGGTGGGGGGGGCTAGCCTATGGCTACACCTTC. It specifies CSARDRWGGLAYGYTF.

At least ten counts were recorded for this clonotype. The V call is TRBV12-3 or TRBV12-4, the J call TRBJ2-7; D remains unclear. The CDR3 totals 12 residues. The ends were cut back, 5 bases at V and 7 bases at J, with 12 bases in the middle. DNA for the CDR3: TGTGCCAGCAGTCACCGATGGCGGGAGCAGTACTTC. It yields the protein CASSHRWREQYF.

This clonotype occurred many times. The chain carries TRBV29-1 and TRBJ2-5, with unresolved D. CDR1 SQVTM and CDR2 ANQGSEA come from the germline V gene. The CDR3 contains 14 residues. Between the trimmed V and J ends, which lost 3 bases and 4 bases, there was a span of 15 bases. CDR3 coding DNA: TGCAGCGTTGAGGAGTGCCCAAACGGAGAGACCCAGTACTTC. Protein product: CSVEECPNGETQYF.

This clonotype showed up many times. The gene calls are TRBV3-1 and TRBJ2-6; D is possibly TRBD2 (5 bases). The CDR3 length is 15 residues. The V gene lost 3 bases and the J gene lost 0 bases, with 6 bases spanning the gap. Germline V gene sequence: CDR1 LGHDT, CDR2 YNNKEL (reference sequence). CDR3 protein: CASSHTSSGANVLTF. In DNA, the CDR3 is TGTGCCAGCAGCCACACTAGCTCTGGGGCCAACGTCCTGACTTTC.

This clonotype was seen repeatedly, ten times or more. This rearrangement joins TRBV14 to TRBJ1-1; D unresolved. V lost 1 base and J 3 bases, leaving 9 bases between the germline ends. Germline CDR1 SGHDN, CDR2 FVKESK. The CDR3 is 14 amino acids. In DNA, the CDR3 is TGTGCCAGCAGCCAAGGTGTGGCGTACACTGAAGCTTTCTTT. As protein: CASSQGVAYTEAFF.

This clonotype was seen at least ten times. V and J are TRBV28 and TRBJ1-2; D is ambiguous. Germline lookup yields CDR1 MDHEN and CDR2 SYDVKM. Trimming stripped 4 bases from V and 8 bases from J, with 14 bases between. The CDR3 runs 13 residues. The CDR3, as DNA: TGTGCCAGCAGTTCCCCCCCGGTAAGGGGCTACACCTTC. It yields the protein CASSSPPVRGYTF.

This clonotype was detected many times. V usage is TRBV2 and J usage is TRBJ2-5; D might be TRBD2 (7 bases). Germline lookup yields CDR1 SNHLY and CDR2 FYNNEI. V lost 4 bases, J lost 6 bases, and 9 bases lay in between. CDR3 length equals 12 residues. This chain's CDR3 is CASSGGGKTQYF. CDR3 bases: TGTGCCAGCAGTGGGGGGGGCAAGACCCAGTACTTC.

Regarding this clonotype: A much more abundant neighbour one base away suggests this may be a read error. The chain carries TRBV29-1 and TRBJ2-3; TRBD2 is a possible D gene (5 bases). The CDR3 has 11 residues. CDR1 and CDR2 (germline): SQVTM, ANQGSEA. For the CDR3, the DNA is TGCGGCGGGCTCCGCACAGATACGCAGTATTTT. This encodes CGGLRTDTQYF.

The table lists this clonotype with many counts. The chain joins TRBV11-2 to TRBJ1-1; D is unresolved. This CDR3 is 12 amino acids long. Germline assignment: CDR1 SGHAT and CDR2 FQNNGV. Trimming cost V 1 base and J 10 bases, with 10 bases left between them. The CDR3, as DNA: TGTGCCAGCAGCTTAGTGTTCCGGCGAGCTTTCTTT. This gives the protein CASSLVFRRAFF.

This clonotype was detected many times. V is TRBV5-1 and J is TRBJ1-1; a possible D gene is TRBD1 (5 bases). V lost 4 bases, J lost 4 bases, and 17 bases lay in between. CDR3 size: 15 residues. CDR1 is SGHRS and CDR2 is YFSETQ in the germline V gene. The CDR3 coding sequence is TGCGCCAGCAGCCCCCTGCCGGGGGAGGTCACTGAAGCTTTCTTT. Its translation is CASSPLPGEVTEAFF. Full variable domain (remainder filled in from reference TRBV5-1 and TRBJ1-1): KAGVTQTPRYLIKTRGQQVTLSCSPISGHRSVSWYQQTPGQGLQFLFEYFSETQRNKGNFPGRFSGRQFSNSRSEMNVSTLELGDSALYLCASSPLPGEVTEAFFGQGTRLTVV.

This clonotype has ten or more counts. The J gene is TRBJ1-2, the V gene TRBV6-1; unclear D gene. The CDR3 loop spans 13 amino acids. Per the germline V gene, CDR1 is MNHNS and CDR2 is SASEGT. The CDR3 region has the DNA TGTGTCACGGCCGGAGCGGGTAACTATGGCTACACCTTC. Residues: CVTAGAGNYGYTF.

Regarding this clonotype: This sequence is one base from a far larger clone and is likely a read error. The chain uses TRBV7-3 and TRBJ2-1, with 9 bases aligning to TRBD2. The CDR3 is made up of 18 amino acids. Per the germline V gene, CDR1 is SGHTA and CDR2 is FQGTGA. CDR3 sequence (DNA): TGTGTCAGCAGCAAGCGGGCTAGCGGGGCCCAATTGTACAATGAGCAGTTCTTC. Protein: CVSSKRASGAQLYNEQFF.

This clonotype was recorded a few times. The chain employs TRBV12-3 or TRBV12-4 and TRBJ1-1, with a possible D match to TRBD1 (6 bases). The CDR3 is 16 amino acids. V dropped 10 bases and J dropped 0 bases, with 21 bases sitting between them. CDR3 protein: CATRSNVTGMNTEAFF. In DNA, the CDR3 is TGTGCCACCCGCTCTAATGTTACAGGGATGAACACTGAAGCTTTCTTT.

Ten or more counts support this clonotype. The J gene is TRBJ1-1, the V gene TRBV6-1, with D possibly being TRBD1 (5 bases). The CDR3 contains 12 residues. Per germline, CDR1 MNHNS and CDR2 SASEGT. The V gene lost 2 bases and the J gene lost 11 bases, with 12 bases spanning the gap. The CDR3 spells CASSEIGGIAFF. CDR3 bases: TGTGCCAGCAGTGAAATCGGGGGGATCGCTTTCTTT.

This clonotype appeared many times. The V and J genes are TRBV12-5 and TRBJ1-5; possible D gene TRBD1, 6 bases. Germline values: CDR1 LGHNT, CDR2 FRNRAP. V gave up 3 bases and J gave up 3 bases, with 15 bases separating them. The CDR3 totals 16 residues. DNA for the CDR3: TGTGCTAGTGGTTTCGGGACCCGGGACAACAATCAGCCCCAGCATTTT. Translated, it gives CASGFGTRDNNQPQHF.

On this clonotype: With only one base between it and a far larger clone, this is likely a read error. The chain is built from TRBV18 and TRBJ2-4; 10 bases agree with TRBD1. The CDR3 has 15 residues. Germline CDR1 reads KGHSH; CDR2 reads LQKENI. CDR3 protein: CASSPRDRGSDEQSF. The CDR3 bases are TGTGCCAGCTCACCACGGGACAGGGGTAGCGATGAGCAGTCCTTC.

Concerning this clonotype: Since a far larger clone is one base different, this is likely a read error. The chain employs TRBV11-2 and TRBJ2-5; maybe TRBD2 (6 bases). V was clipped by 1 base and J by 11 bases, with 29 bases between them. This CDR3 is built from 18 residues. Germline V CDR1 and CDR2: SGHAT, FQNNGV. The CDR3 loop is CASSLGLLARRPFEEQYF. The CDR3 DNA sequence: TGTGCCAGCAGCTTAGGGTTACTAGCCAGACGCCCCTTTGAGGAGCAGTACTTC.

Here the CDR3 DNA reads TGTGCCAGCAGCCCCGGGGCTCCCACCGGGGAGCTGTTTTTT. This translates into CASSPGAPTGELFF. This sequence joins TRBV5-4 and TRBJ2-2; tentatively, D is TRBD1 or TRBD2 (5 bases each). Trimming took off 4 bases at V and 4 bases at J, with 11 bases between the two ends. Per germline, CDR1 SGHNT and CDR2 YYREEE (reference sequence). CDR3 size: 14 residues.